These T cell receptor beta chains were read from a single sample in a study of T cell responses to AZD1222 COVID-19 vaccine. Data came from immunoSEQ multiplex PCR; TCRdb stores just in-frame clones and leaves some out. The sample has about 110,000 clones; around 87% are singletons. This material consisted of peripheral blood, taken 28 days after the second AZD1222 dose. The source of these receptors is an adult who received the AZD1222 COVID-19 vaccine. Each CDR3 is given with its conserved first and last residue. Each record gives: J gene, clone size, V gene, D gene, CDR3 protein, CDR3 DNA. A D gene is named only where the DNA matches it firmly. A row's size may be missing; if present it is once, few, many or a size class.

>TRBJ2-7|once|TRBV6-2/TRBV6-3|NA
CASSYMGFEQYF
TGTGCCAGCAGTTATATGGGCTTCGAGCAGTACTTC
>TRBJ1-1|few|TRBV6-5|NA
CASSPQRQRNTEAFF
TGTGCCAGCAGTCCCCAAAGACAGAGAAACACTGAAGCTTTCTTT
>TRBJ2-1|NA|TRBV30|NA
CAWRGGQIEQFF
TGTGCCTGGAGGGGGGGGCAAATTGAGCAGTTCTTC
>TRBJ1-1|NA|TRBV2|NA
CASLDRTNTEAFF
TGTGCCAGCCTTGACAGGACGAACACTGAAGCTTTCTTT
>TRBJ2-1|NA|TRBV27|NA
CASSLYGGTSYNEQFF
TGTGCCAGCAGTTTATATGGCGGGACCTCCTACAATGAGCAGTTCTTC
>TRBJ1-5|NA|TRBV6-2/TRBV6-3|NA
CASSYTTGLNQPQHF
TGTGCCAGCAGTTACACAACAGGGCTCAATCAGCCCCAGCATTTT
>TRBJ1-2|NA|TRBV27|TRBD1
CASSSRQGFDGYTF
TGTGCCAGCAGTTCACGACAGGGATTCGATGGCTACACCTTC
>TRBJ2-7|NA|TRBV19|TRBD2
CASSIHPSGEGREQYF
TGTGCCAGTAGTATACATCCTAGCGGGGAAGGAAGGGAGCAGTACTTC
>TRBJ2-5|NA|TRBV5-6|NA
CASSLVGAGETQYF
TGTGCCAGCAGCTTGGTTGGCGCTGGGGAGACCCAGTACTTC
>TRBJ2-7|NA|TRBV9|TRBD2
CASSVGSGGAYEQYF
TGTGCCAGCAGCGTAGGGAGCGGGGGGGCCTACGAGCAGTACTTC
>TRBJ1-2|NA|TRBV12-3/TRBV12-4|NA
CASSSPRGYTF
TGTGCCAGCAGTTCGCCACGTGGCTACACCTTC
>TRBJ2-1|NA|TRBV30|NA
CAWTTGTSSYNEQFF
TGTGCCTGGACTACCGGGACCAGCTCCTACAATGAGCAGTTCTTC
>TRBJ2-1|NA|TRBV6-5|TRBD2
CASSSPGGPSNEQFF
TGTGCCAGCAGTTCCCCGGGAGGGCCCTCGAATGAGCAGTTCTTC
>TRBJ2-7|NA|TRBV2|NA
CASSEGVRLAEQYF
TGTGCCAGCAGTGAAGGTGTACGGCTCGCGGAGCAGTACTTC
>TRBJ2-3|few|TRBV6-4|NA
CASREGASADTQYF
TGTGCCAGCAGGGAGGGAGCCTCTGCAGATACGCAGTATTTT
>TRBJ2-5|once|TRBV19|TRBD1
CASKGQYQETQYF
TGTGCCAGTAAGGGACAGTACCAAGAGACCCAGTACTTC
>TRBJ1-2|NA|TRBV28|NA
CASSPNYGYTF
TGTGCCAGTTCTCCTAACTATGGCTACACCTTC
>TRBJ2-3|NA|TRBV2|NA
CASSARAADTQYF
TGTGCCAGCAGCGCCAGGGCGGCAGATACGCAGTATTTT
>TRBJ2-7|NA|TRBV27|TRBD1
CASSSRGRVSYEQYF
TGTGCCAGCAGTTCCAGGGGGCGGGTCTCCTACGAGCAGTACTTC
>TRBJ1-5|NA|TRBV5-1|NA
CASSSDPNQPQHF
TGCGCCAGCAGCTCGGACCCAAATCAGCCCCAGCATTTT
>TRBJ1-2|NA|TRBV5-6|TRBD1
CASSPVTGSLPDGYTF
TGTGCCAGCAGCCCGGTGACAGGGAGCCTACCGGATGGCTACACCTTC
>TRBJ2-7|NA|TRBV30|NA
CACRLLGDEQYF
TGTGCCTGTCGGCTATTGGGAGACGAGCAGTACTTC
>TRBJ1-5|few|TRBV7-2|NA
CASSIRDTDQPQHF
TGTGCCAGCAGCATCCGGGACACGGATCAGCCCCAGCATTTT
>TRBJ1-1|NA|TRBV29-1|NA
CSGDRSNTEAFF
TGCAGCGGTGACAGGTCGAACACTGAAGCTTTCTTT
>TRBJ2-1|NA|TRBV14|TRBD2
CASSSLAGYNEQFF
TGTGCCAGCAGCTCACTAGCGGGATACAATGAGCAGTTCTTC
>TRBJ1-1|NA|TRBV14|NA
CASSQAAGANTEAFF
TGTGCCAGCAGCCAAGCCGCGGGCGCGAACACTGAAGCTTTCTTT
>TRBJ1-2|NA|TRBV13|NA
CASRQTGYYGYTF
TGTGCCAGCAGGCAGACAGGCTACTATGGCTACACCTTC
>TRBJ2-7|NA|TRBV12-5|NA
CASGLTGTYEQYF
TGTGCTAGTGGTTTGACAGGGACCTACGAGCAGTACTTC
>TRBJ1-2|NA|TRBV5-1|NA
CASSLDPGAGRNYGYTF
TGCGCCAGCAGCTTGGATCCAGGGGCTGGCAGAAACTATGGCTACACCTTC
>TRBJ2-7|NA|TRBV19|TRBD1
CASSLPGTAYEQYF
TGTGCCAGTAGTCTCCCCGGGACAGCCTACGAGCAGTACTTC
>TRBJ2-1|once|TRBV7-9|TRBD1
CASSIDKTGGGLGHEQFF
TGTGCCAGCAGCATAGACAAGACAGGGGGCGGGTTAGGTCATGAGCAGTTCTTC
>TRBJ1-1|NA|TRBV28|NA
CASSFMSEAFF
TGTGCCAGCAGTTTTATGTCCGAAGCTTTCTTT
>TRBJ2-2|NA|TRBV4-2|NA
CASSSSGPAGELFF
TGTGCCAGCAGCTCTTCAGGCCCGGCCGGGGAGCTGTTTTTT
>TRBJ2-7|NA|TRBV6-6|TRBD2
CASSPYRLFGTSGGARSYEQYF
TGTGCCAGCAGTCCGTACCGGCTTTTTGGGACTAGCGGGGGGGCTAGGTCCTACGAGCAGTACTTC
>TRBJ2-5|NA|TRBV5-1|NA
CASSLTGRAQSETQYF
TGCGCCAGCAGCTTGACTGGCAGGGCACAATCAGAGACCCAGTACTTC
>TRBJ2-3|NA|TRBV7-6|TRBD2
CASSLWGGGAPSTDTQYF
TGTGCCAGCAGCTTATGGGGCGGGGGGGCCCCCAGCACAGATACGCAGTATTTT
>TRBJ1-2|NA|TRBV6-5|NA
CASSYSKGGYGYTF
TGTGCCAGCAGTTACTCGAAAGGTGGATATGGCTACACCTTC
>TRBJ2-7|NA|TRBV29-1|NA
CSVEARDYEQYF
TGCAGCGTTGAAGCCCGGGACTACGAGCAGTACTTC
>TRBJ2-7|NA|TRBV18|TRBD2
CASSREGTYEQYF
TGTGCCAGCTCAAGGGAGGGCACCTACGAGCAGTACTTC
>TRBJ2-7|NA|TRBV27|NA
CASSSKGGVGYEQYF
TGTGCCAGCAGTTCAAAGGGGGGAGTAGGCTACGAGCAGTACTTC
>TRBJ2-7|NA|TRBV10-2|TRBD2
CASRVPGLAAYEQYF
TGCGCCAGCAGAGTACCGGGACTAGCAGCCTACGAGCAGTACTTC
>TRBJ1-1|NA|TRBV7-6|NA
CASSSQVMNTEAFF
TGTGCCAGCAGCTCGCAGGTGATGAACACTGAAGCTTTCTTT
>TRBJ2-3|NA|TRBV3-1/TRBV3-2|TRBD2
CASSPGGFTDTQYF
TGTGCCAGCAGTCCGGGGGGTTTCACAGATACGCAGTATTTT
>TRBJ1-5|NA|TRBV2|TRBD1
CASGDRAYSNQPQHF
TGTGCCAGCGGAGACAGGGCGTATAGCAATCAGCCCCAGCATTTT
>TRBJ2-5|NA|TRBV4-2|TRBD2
CASSGERGDQETQYF
TGTGCCAGCAGCGGTGAGCGGGGGGACCAAGAGACCCAGTACTTC
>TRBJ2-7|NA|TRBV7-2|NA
CASSRWGPLSYEQYF
TGTGCCAGCAGCCGTTGGGGACCACTTTCCTACGAGCAGTACTTC
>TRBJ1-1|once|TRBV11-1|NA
CASSLVGGDTEAFF
TGTGCCAGCAGCCTAGTCGGGGGGGACACTGAAGCTTTCTTT
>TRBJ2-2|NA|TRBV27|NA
CASSFRTGELFF
TGTGCCAGCAGTTTCCGGACCGGGGAGCTGTTTTTT
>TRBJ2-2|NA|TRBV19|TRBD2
CASRYLAGQNTGELFF
TGTGCCAGTAGGTATTTAGCGGGGCAGAACACCGGGGAGCTGTTTTTT
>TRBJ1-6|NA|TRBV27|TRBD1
CASSWGTGYPTPLHF
TGTGCCAGCAGTTGGGGGACAGGGTATCCGACACCCCTCCACTTT
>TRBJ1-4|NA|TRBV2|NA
CASSRGNQNEKLFF
TGTGCCAGCAGCAGAGGAAATCAAAATGAAAAACTGTTTTTT
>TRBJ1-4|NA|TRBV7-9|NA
CASKRLLGQGSEKLFF
TGTGCCAGCAAACGGTTATTGGGGCAGGGAAGCGAAAAACTGTTTTTT
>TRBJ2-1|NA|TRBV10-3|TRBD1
CATFRDRVDEQFF
TGTGCCACCTTCCGGGACAGGGTCGATGAGCAGTTCTTC